The rows below give T cell receptor beta chains drawn from one sample of a study of PD-L1 blockade in urothelial cancer. Libraries were prepared by immunoSEQ multiplex PCR; TCRdb keeps only in-frame clonotypes and omits some of them. Of tens of thousands of clones detected, around four fifths appear once; the ten largest clones hold roughly 15%. Sequences were derived from PBMCs, sampled around atezolizumab (anti-PD-L1) treatment. The receptor source for this set is a man aged 80 or over with urothelial cancer. CDR3s include the opening cysteine and the closing phenylalanine or tryptophan. Fields, in order: J gene, D gene, clone size, V gene, CDR3 protein, CDR3 DNA. A D gene is named only where the DNA matches it firmly. The size entry is marked missing in some rows and otherwise reads once, few, many or a size class.

j_call: TRBJ1-5; d_call: NA; clone_size: once; v_call: TRBV4-1; cdr3_aa: CASSQEGVQPQHF; cdr3_nt: TGCGCCAGCAGCCAAGAAGGGGTTCAGCCCCAGCATTTT
j_call: TRBJ1-6; d_call: TRBD1; clone_size: NA; v_call: TRBV5-8; cdr3_aa: CASRTGAANSPLHF; cdr3_nt: TGTGCCAGCAGGACAGGGGCCGCGAATTCACCCCTCCACTTT
j_call: TRBJ1-3; d_call: TRBD1; clone_size: NA; v_call: TRBV19; cdr3_aa: CASSTGTGRNTIYF; cdr3_nt: TGTGCCAGTAGCACAGGGACAGGCCGAAACACCATATATTTT
j_call: TRBJ2-2; d_call: NA; clone_size: NA; v_call: TRBV1; cdr3_aa: CTSSQDPPGGTGELFF; cdr3_nt: TGCACCAGCAGCCAAGATCCCCCAGGGGGGACCGGGGAGCTGTTTTTT
j_call: TRBJ2-7; d_call: TRBD1; clone_size: NA; v_call: TRBV7-2; cdr3_aa: CASSSRTGVHEQYF; cdr3_nt: TGTGCCAGCAGCTCGCGGACAGGGGTCCACGAGCAGTACTTC
j_call: TRBJ1-1; d_call: TRBD1; clone_size: NA; v_call: TRBV4-2; cdr3_aa: CASSQEGQRLNTEAFF; cdr3_nt: TGTGCCAGCAGCCAAGAGGGACAGCGCCTGAACACTGAAGCTTTCTTT
j_call: TRBJ2-2; d_call: NA; clone_size: NA; v_call: TRBV19; cdr3_aa: CASSIWLATNTGELFF; cdr3_nt: TGTGCCAGTAGTATTTGGCTAGCGACGAACACCGGGGAGCTGTTTTTT
j_call: TRBJ1-2; d_call: NA; clone_size: NA; v_call: TRBV21-1; cdr3_aa: CASSKVRGNYGYTF; cdr3_nt: TGTGCCAGCAGCAAGGTCAGGGGGAACTATGGCTACACCTTC
j_call: TRBJ2-2; d_call: NA; clone_size: NA; v_call: TRBV5-1; cdr3_aa: CASSSDTTNTGELFF; cdr3_nt: TGCGCCAGCAGCTCGGACACCACGAACACCGGGGAGCTGTTTTTT
j_call: TRBJ2-7; d_call: TRBD2; clone_size: NA; v_call: TRBV18; cdr3_aa: CASSPGTSGGYEQYF; cdr3_nt: TGTGCCAGCTCACCAGGGACTAGCGGGGGTTACGAGCAGTACTTC
j_call: TRBJ1-2; d_call: TRBD1; clone_size: few; v_call: TRBV9; cdr3_aa: CASSFRDRPYGYTF; cdr3_nt: TGTGCCAGCAGCTTCCGGGACAGGCCCTATGGCTACACCTTC
j_call: TRBJ2-1; d_call: TRBD2; clone_size: NA; v_call: TRBV6-1; cdr3_aa: CASSEATSGAYNEQFF; cdr3_nt: TGTGCCAGCAGTGAAGCTACTAGCGGGGCCTACAATGAGCAGTTCTTC
j_call: TRBJ2-2; d_call: TRBD1; clone_size: NA; v_call: TRBV5-5; cdr3_aa: CASSPRTGNTGELFF; cdr3_nt: TGTGCCAGCAGCCCACGGACAGGGAACACCGGGGAGCTGTTTTTT
j_call: TRBJ1-3; d_call: TRBD1; clone_size: NA; v_call: TRBV19; cdr3_aa: CASRSERDRGNTIYF; cdr3_nt: TGTGCCAGTAGGTCCGAGCGGGACAGGGGAAACACCATATATTTT
j_call: TRBJ2-2; d_call: NA; clone_size: NA; v_call: TRBV19; cdr3_aa: CASQNTGELFF; cdr3_nt: TGTGCCAGTCAGAACACCGGGGAGCTGTTTTTT
j_call: TRBJ2-4; d_call: TRBD1; clone_size: NA; v_call: TRBV6-6; cdr3_aa: CASSYGTGGKNIQYF; cdr3_nt: TGTGCCAGCAGTTACGGGACAGGGGGCAAAAACATTCAGTACTTC